A selection of T cell receptor beta chains follows, all from one sample in a study of Ad26.COV2.S vaccination and SARS-CoV-2 variants. Data came from immunoSEQ multiplex PCR; TCRdb stores just in-frame clones and leaves some out. The table lists under 600,000 clones, around 89% of them singletons. The specimen comprised peripheral blood, sampled in a trial of Ad26.COV2.S vaccine versus placebo. These receptors originate from a person aged 18-60 years who received the Ad26.COV2.S COVID-19 vaccine or a placebo. The CDR3 runs from the conserved cysteine through the conserved F or W. The order of the fields is D gene, V gene, J gene, clone size, CDR3 DNA, CDR3 protein. A D gene is named only where the DNA matches it firmly. The size entry is marked missing in some rows and otherwise reads once, few, many or a size class.

TRBD2	TRBV5-1	TRBJ2-5	.	TGCGCCAGCAGCTTGGGACTAGCGGGAGTTTTGGGAGAGACCCAGTACTTC	CASSLGLAGVLGETQYF
.	TRBV5-1	TRBJ2-5	once	TGCGCCAGCAGCTTGGCGGGGGCTGAGACCCAGTACTTC	CASSLAGAETQYF
.	TRBV5-1	TRBJ1-4	.	TGCGCCAGCAGGGTCACGGTGGGAGAAAAACTGTTTTTT	CASRVTVGEKLFF
.	TRBV7-3	TRBJ2-5	.	TGTGCCAGCAGCCCCGGTTCGCGGGGGCCTCAAGAGACCCAGTACTTC	CASSPGSRGPQETQYF
.	TRBV3-1/TRBV3-2	TRBJ2-5	.	TGTGCCAGCAGCCATCTCCACCCCCCCCAGCTGAGTGCACCCCAAGAGACCCAGTACTTC	CASSHLHPPQLSAPQETQYF
TRBD1	TRBV19	TRBJ2-3	.	TGTGCCAGCCGACAGGGTGGTACAGATACGCAGTATTTT	CASRQGGTDTQYF
.	TRBV27	TRBJ1-6	.	TGTGCCAGCGGGAGGGGGACCGGGGGCTATAATTCACCCCTCCACTTT	CASGRGTGGYNSPLHF
.	TRBV29-1	TRBJ2-7	.	TGCAGCGCCGCTGGTAGAGGGGTGCCCTACGAGCAGTACTTC	CSAAGRGVPYEQYF
.	TRBV9	TRBJ2-2	.	TGTGCCAGCAGCGTAGTACAAAACACCGGGGAGCTGTTTTTT	CASSVVQNTGELFF
TRBD1	TRBV2	TRBJ2-1	.	TGTGCCAGCAGTGAACAACTGGGACAGGGATATGAGCAGTTCTTC	CASSEQLGQGYEQFF
TRBD2	TRBV7-2	TRBJ2-1	.	TGTGCCAGCAGCCCCCGGACTAGCGGAAACAATGAGCAGTTCTTC	CASSPRTSGNNEQFF
.	TRBV4-1	TRBJ2-7	.	TGCGCCAGCAGCCAAGAGGCGGCCTCACGACGCGAGCAGTACTTC	CASSQEAASRREQYF
TRBD1	TRBV4-2	TRBJ1-5	.	TGTGCCAGCAGCCAGGAACCGGACAGGGGGCGGAATCAGCCCCAGCATTTT	CASSQEPDRGRNQPQHF
.	TRBV29-1	TRBJ2-7	.	TGCAGCGTTGGAGGAGGGGCCTACGAGCAGTACTTC	CSVGGGAYEQYF
.	TRBV6-1	TRBJ2-4	.	TGTGCCAGCACAGGGGCCTTAAGCATTCAGTACTTC	CASTGALSIQYF
.	TRBV6-1	TRBJ2-7	.	TGTGCCAGCAGTGAATATGGGGGGCGTAAATCCTACGAGCAGTACTTC	CASSEYGGRKSYEQYF
TRBD1	TRBV7-2	TRBJ1-2	.	TGTGCCAGCAGCCATGCCACCGGGACAGCCGGTGGCTACACCTTC	CASSHATGTAGGYTF
.	TRBV6-5	TRBJ2-3	.	TGTGCCAGCAGTTACTCGTGGGAGCTGGGAGATACGCAGTATTTT	CASSYSWELGDTQYF
TRBD2	TRBV27	TRBJ2-1	.	TGTGCCAGCAGTTTGCTCGGGAGGGCTCATTTTGAGCAGTTCTTC	CASSLLGRAHFEQFF
.	TRBV11-3	TRBJ2-3	.	TGTGCCAGCAGCTTAGACGGGAACACAGATACGCAGTATTTT	CASSLDGNTDTQYF
TRBD2	TRBV4-2	TRBJ2-1	.	TGTGCCAGCAGCCATCCGGGACTAGCGGGAGGCACTACTGTCAATGAGCAGTTCTTC	CASSHPGLAGGTTVNEQFF
.	TRBV7-2	TRBJ1-3	.	TGTGCCAGCAGCTTAGCGCTTGGATCTGGAAACACCATATATTTT	CASSLALGSGNTIYF
.	TRBV24-1	TRBJ2-5	.	TGTGCCACCAGTGATTTTAACGGAGAGACCCAGTACTTC	CATSDFNGETQYF
.	TRBV7-3	TRBJ1-1	.	TGTGCCAGCAGCTTAAAGTCCAGGAACACTGAAGCTTTCTTT	CASSLKSRNTEAFF
.	TRBV29-1	TRBJ2-5	.	TGCAGCGTTGAACGGGGGCAATGGGAGACCCAGTACTTC	CSVERGQWETQYF
TRBD2	TRBV4-2	TRBJ2-5	.	TGTGCCAGCAGCCAAGCTGGGACTAGGCCCACGGAGACCCAGTACTTC	CASSQAGTRPTETQYF
TRBD1	TRBV5-1	TRBJ2-2	.	TGCGCCAGCAGAGACAGGGCGCCAACCACCGGGGAGCTGTTTTTT	CASRDRAPTTGELFF
TRBD1	TRBV10-3	TRBJ2-1	.	TGTGCCATCAGTGAGACGGACAGGGGGCGGGATCCCAATGAGCAGTTCTTC	CAISETDRGRDPNEQFF
.	TRBV5-1	TRBJ2-7	.	TGCGCCAGCCGCCAAACGGACGGAGCCGCTGCCTACGAGCAGTACTTC	CASRQTDGAAAYEQYF
TRBD1	TRBV6-5	TRBJ2-2	.	TGTGCCAGCAGGGACAGGGGATTCACCGGGGAGCTGTTTTTT	CASRDRGFTGELFF
.	TRBV23-1	TRBJ1-3	.	TGCGCCAGCAGTCAATCGACCTGCTCTGGAAACACCATATATTTT	CASSQSTCSGNTIYF